The next 31 T cell receptor beta chains were all read from a single sample in a study of OX40 agonist ivuxolimab in advanced cancers. Sequencing was performed with immunoSEQ multiplex PCR; in TCRdb, only in-frame clones are kept and a portion is missing. Here the sample spans 50,000 to 80,000 clones, roughly four fifths being singletons. This specimen consisted of CD4+ or CD8+ T cells sorted from blood, obtained in a trial of the OX40 agonist ivuxolimab. These receptors came from an adult with an advanced solid tumor such as melanoma, head and neck, liver or kidney cancer.

This chain links TRBV6-5 with TRBJ1-5; D uncertain. In germline, CDR1 is MNHEY, CDR2 SVGAGI. CDR3 size: 10 residues. V dropped 4 bases and J dropped 9 bases, with 4 bases sitting between them. The CDR3 reads CASSFGPQHF. CDR3 sequence (DNA): TGTGCCAGCAGTTTTGGGCCCCAGCATTTT.

This sequence joins TRBV2 and TRBJ2-7; no reliable D call. This CDR3 is 14 amino acids long. V shed 6 bases and J shed 5 bases, with 17 bases lying between them. In germline, CDR1 is SNHLY, CDR2 FYNNEI. CDR3 coding DNA: TGTGCCAGCAGAATGACTCAAAACGTCCACGAGCAGTACTTC. This encodes CASRMTQNVHEQYF. Full variable domain (outside the CDR3, taken from reference TRBV2 and TRBJ2-7): EPEVTQTPSHQVTQMGQEVILRCVPISNHLYFYWYRQILGQKVEFLVSFYNNEISEKSEIFDDQFSVERPDGSNFTLKIRSTKLEDSAMYFCASRMTQNVHEQYFGPGTRLTVT.

The chain recombines TRBV5-1 with TRBJ1-1; D remains unclear. CDR3 size: 13 residues. Germline V gene sequence: CDR1 SGHRS, CDR2 YFSETQ. Trimming shortened V by 4 bases and J by 1 base, and 8 bases separated the two germline ends. CDR3 nucleotides: TGCGCCAGCAGCGGAGACCCGAACACTGAAGCTTTCTTT. It translates to CASSGDPNTEAFF.

This sequence joins TRBV9 and TRBJ2-7; no reliable D call. The length of the CDR3 is 15 residues. CDR1 is SGDLS, CDR2 YYNGEE, per germline. The V end was cut by 0 bases, the J end by 6 bases, with 16 bases between. CDR3 residues: CASSVGARGVGEQYF. CDR3 DNA sequence: TGTGCCAGCAGCGTAGGAGCCCGAGGTGTAGGCGAGCAGTACTTC.

The chain recombines TRBV14 with TRBJ1-3; weak D call: TRBD1 (5 bases). CDR3 length: 14 residues. V lost 4 bases and J lost 8, with 15 bases in between. Germline V gene data show CDR1 as SGHDN and CDR2 as FVKESK. The CDR3 coding sequence is TGTGCCAGCAGCCGATTACCCCGGGGACACACCATATATTTT. Protein sequence: CASSRLPRGHTIYF.

The gene calls are TRBV19 and TRBJ2-5; D not resolved. The J call may not be correct, given that the DNA end is closer to TRBJ2-7. This CDR3 is built from 14 residues. Germline lookup yields CDR1 LNHDA and CDR2 SQIVND (reference sequence). CDR3 DNA sequence: TGTGCCAGTAGTGTGGCAGGTATCCACTACGAGCAGTACTTC. It specifies CASSVAGIHYEQYF.

The V gene is TRBV6-6, the J gene TRBJ2-7; 8 positions match TRBD2. The germline CDR1 and CDR2 sequences are MNHNY and SVGAGI (reference sequence). The CDR3 length is 14 residues. V dropped 6 bases and J dropped 5; count of bases not matched to a gene: 9. The CDR3 DNA is TGTGCCAGCAGCCCCGTCGGGGGGGCGAACGAGCAGTACTTC. It codes for CASSPVGGANEQYF.

The gene calls are TRBV29-1 and TRBJ2-1; 11 bases map to TRBD2. The CDR3 consists of 15 residues. The V segment lost 7 bases and the J segment 0 bases; nucleotides outside the gene matches: 5. Germline V gene sequence: CDR1 SQVTM, CDR2 ANQGSEA. In DNA, the CDR3 is TGCAGCGCCCTCGGGACTAGCGGCTCCTACAATGAGCAGTTCTTC. Encoded protein: CSALGTSGSYNEQFF.

This clone has only a few counts. The J gene is TRBJ1-3, the V gene TRBV18; D perhaps matches TRBD1 (5 bases). V gave up 0 bases and J gave up 0 bases, with 6 bases separating them. This CDR3 is 15 amino acids long. CDR1 is KGHSH and CDR2 is LQKENI in the germline V gene. CDR3 loop: CASSPPGLSGNTIYF. The CDR3 nucleotides are TGTGCCAGCTCACCACCGGGACTCTCTGGAAACACCATATATTTT.

This chain connects TRBV19 to TRBJ1-1; TRBD1 matches at 7 bases. Germline lookup yields CDR1 LNHDA and CDR2 SQIVND (reference sequence). The CDR3 totals 15 residues. Trimming at V came to 6 bases and at J to 3 bases, leaving 10 bases not matched to a gene. In DNA form, the CDR3 reads TGTGCCAGTAGCCCCGGGCAGGGGGTATACACTGAAGCTTTCTTT. Translation gives CASSPGQGVYTEAFF.

This chain uses TRBV6-6 with TRBJ1-5, with a weak D call TRBD1 (6 bases). Germline CDR1 reads MNHNY; CDR2 reads SVGAGI (reference sequence). The CDR3 contains 15 residues. Trimming cost V 2 bases and J 6 bases, with 14 bases left between them. CDR3 in DNA: TGTGCCAGCAGTTACGGTACAGGGCCGGTTCAGCCCCAGCATTTT. Amino acid sequence: CASSYGTGPVQPQHF.

The chain links TRBV30 to TRBJ1-3, with D unclear. Germline V gives CDR1 GTSNPN, CDR2 SVGIG (reference sequence). The CDR3 runs 15 residues. V lost 4 bases, J lost 0 bases, and 13 bases lay in between. In DNA, the CDR3 is TGTGCCTGGAAAGCGGGCGGTGGCTCTGGAAACACCATATATTTT. Its translation: CAWKAGGGSGNTIYF.

The rearrangement joins TRBV19 to TRBJ2-3; D is unclear. The CDR3 spans 12 residues. In germline, CDR1 is LNHDA, CDR2 SQIVND (reference sequence). V lost 5 bases and J lost 3, with 6 bases in between. The CDR3 here is CASSLGTDTQYF. For the CDR3, the DNA is TGTGCCAGTAGTCTGGGGACAGATACGCAGTATTTT.

The rearrangement joins TRBV6-1 to TRBJ1-1; D remains ambiguous. This CDR3 spans 12 amino acids. V lost 6 bases, J lost 10 bases, and 15 bases lay in between. Germline CDR1 MNHNS, CDR2 SASEGT. The CDR3: CASREFSWLAFF. The CDR3 nucleotides read TGTGCCAGCAGGGAGTTCTCCTGGCTAGCTTTCTTT.

This clone was detected once. CDR3 coding DNA: TGTGCCAGCAGCTTGGTAATTTTCAGCGATCAGCCCCAGCATTTT. Encoded protein: CASSLVIFSDQPQHF. The chain carries TRBV5-5 and TRBJ1-5; D remains unclear. The CDR3 sequence is 15 residues long. V shed 0 bases and J shed 5 bases, with 12 bases lying between them. Per germline, CDR1 SGHKS and CDR2 YYEKEE (reference sequence).

The V gene is TRBV7-8, the J gene TRBJ2-7; 9 bases agree with TRBD2. The V and J ends lost 4 bases and 1 base, in that order; junction bases with no gene match: 11. CDR1 is SGHVS, CDR2 FQNEAQ, per germline. The length of the CDR3 is 17 residues. Here the CDR3 reads CASSSAGGSGGSYEQYF. The DNA for the CDR3 is TGTGCCAGCAGCTCGGCCGGAGGTAGCGGGGGTTCCTACGAGCAGTACTTC.

The CDR3 sequence: CASSLDRGGNTDTQYF. The CDR3 nucleotides are TGCGCCAGCAGCTTGGATCGGGGGGGAAACACAGATACGCAGTATTTT. The rearrangement links TRBV5-1 to TRBJ2-3, with 8 positions matching TRBD2. Looked up from germline, CDR1 is SGHRS and CDR2 is YFSETQ. The CDR3 is 16 residues long. J lost 2 bases, V lost 0 bases, and 5 bases had no gene match.

The gene calls are TRBV5-1 and TRBJ1-2; D unclear. The CDR3 consists of 15 residues. V dropped 4 bases and J dropped 4 bases, with 17 bases sitting between them. Germline loops: CDR1 SGHRS, CDR2 YFSETQ. The CDR3 DNA follows: TGCGCCAGCAGCCTAGTGGGCCAGACTTCCTATGGCTACACCTTC. It yields the protein CASSLVGQTSYGYTF.

This sequence joins TRBV10-2 and TRBJ2-3, with TRBD2 matching over 10 bases. CDR3 size: 16 residues. Germline V gene lookup returns CDR1 WSHSY and CDR2 SAAADI. The V gene end was trimmed by 4 bases and the J gene end by 2 bases; junction bases not matched to a gene: 6. The CDR3 nucleotides are TGCGCCAGCAGTGCTAGGCTAGCGGGGGACACAGATACGCAGTATTTT. It codes for CASSARLAGDTDTQYF.

The rearrangement joins TRBV9 to TRBJ2-1; TRBD1 aligns across 9 bases. This CDR3 has 17 amino acids. V lost 4 bases, J lost 5 bases, and 13 bases stayed unmatched. Germline V CDR1 and CDR2: SGDLS, YYNGEE. Here the CDR3 DNA reads TGTGCCAGCAGCATTCGCCCCGGGACAGGGACCGACAATGAGCAGTTCTTC. Translation gives CASSIRPGTGTDNEQFF.

The gene calls are TRBV9 and TRBJ1-1; D is perhaps TRBD1 (5 bases). Germline-derived CDR1 and CDR2 are SGDLS and YYNGEE. The V and J ends lost 0 bases and 5 bases respectively, with 20 bases between them. CDR3 size: 17 residues. The CDR3 loop reads CASSVATGTQVETEAFF. As DNA, the CDR3 is TGTGCCAGCAGCGTAGCTACAGGAACCCAAGTGGAAACTGAAGCTTTCTTT.

V usage is TRBV4-3 and J usage is TRBJ1-1; TRBD1 might be the D (5 bases). This CDR3 is 14 amino acids long. The V end lost 0 bases, the J end lost 11 bases, and 16 bases lay between the germline ends. Germline V gene lookup returns CDR1 LGHNA and CDR2 YSLEER. The CDR3, as DNA: TGCGCCAGCAGCCAAGATAGCGGACTGGGGCAGGCTTTCTTT. Amino acid sequence: CASSQDSGLGQAFF.

The V and J genes are TRBV28 and TRBJ2-1, with D uncertain. Germline V CDR1 and CDR2: MDHEN, SYDVKM. There are 14 residues in the CDR3. V lost 4 bases to trimming and J lost 9 bases, with 16 bases between them. The CDR3 sequence is CASSSDTARSEQFF. CDR3 coding DNA: TGTGCCAGCAGTTCTGATACGGCGCGTAGTGAGCAGTTCTTC.

The chain couples TRBV19 to TRBJ1-3; TRBD1 matches at 10 bases. With 4 bases clipped from V and 2 bases from J, the junction kept 5 bases outside the gene matches. The CDR3 length is 16 residues. The germline CDR1 and CDR2 sequences are LNHDA and SQIVND (reference sequence). The CDR3 DNA reads as TGTGCCAGTAGTACCCCCGGACAGGGGGCTGGAAACACCATATATTTT. This sequence encodes CASSTPGQGAGNTIYF.

The chain joins TRBV7-3 to TRBJ1-1, with D possibly being TRBD1 (5 bases). With 5 bases removed from V and 1 base from J, the gap between germline ends came to 8 bases. This CDR3 has 13 amino acids. The V gene's germline CDR1 is SGHTA and CDR2 FQGTGA. DNA of the CDR3: TGTGCCAGCAGCGCTCAGGGGAACACTGAAGCTTTCTTT. This codes for CASSAQGNTEAFF.

The chain links TRBV4-2 to TRBJ1-1, with D possibly being TRBD1 (5 bases). Between the trimmed V and J ends, which lost 4 bases and 3 bases, there was a span of 15 bases. The CDR3 extends over 15 amino acids. Germline V gene sequence: CDR1 LGHNA, CDR2 YNFKEQ. CDR3 sequence reads: CASSPQLWGYTEAFF. CDR3 nucleotide sequence: TGTGCCAGCAGCCCCCAATTATGGGGGTACACTGAAGCTTTCTTT.

This clone came up once. J is TRBJ1-4 and V is TRBV5-4; tentative D call: TRBD1 (6 bases). V lost 4 bases to trimming and J lost 7 bases, with 11 bases between them. The CDR3 has 13 amino acids. Germline V gives CDR1 SGHNT, CDR2 YYREEE (reference sequence). The DNA of the CDR3 is TGTGCCAGCAGCGTACAGGGAGGTGAAAAACTGTTTTTT. Protein: CASSVQGGEKLFF.

The V and J genes are TRBV21-1 and TRBJ2-3; the table calls TRBD1, which could not be checked here. TRBV21-1 is a pseudogene segment. The length of the CDR3 is 14 residues. The CDR3 sequence: CASIRDRFPDTQYF. In DNA, the CDR3 is TGTGCCAGCATCAGGGACAGGTTCCCAGATACGCAGTATTTT.

This sequence joins TRBV5-6 and TRBJ1-5; D is unresolved. The CDR3 covers 12 residues. V was clipped by 1 base and J by 7 bases, with 6 bases between them. Germline CDR1 reads SGHDT; CDR2 reads YYEEEE. CDR3 residues: CASSLRGQPQHF. CDR3 bases: TGTGCCAGCAGCTTGAGAGGCCAGCCCCAGCATTTT.

The V gene is TRBV5-1, the J gene TRBJ2-5; D might be TRBD1 (6 bases). The end of the DNA aligns better with TRBJ2-7, so the J call may be wrong. The CDR3 has 14 residues. Germline V gene lookup returns CDR1 SGHRS and CDR2 YFSETQ. CDR3 amino acids: CASSLDRATYEQYF. The CDR3 DNA follows: TGCGCCAGCAGCTTGGACAGGGCGACCTACGAGCAGTACTTC.

This chain connects TRBV30 to TRBJ1-3; 11 bases agree with TRBD1. This CDR3 contains 16 residues. The junction had 7 bases not matched to a gene; V was cut back by 2 bases and J by 4 bases. CDR1 is GTSNPN, CDR2 SVGIG, per germline (reference sequence). CDR3 nucleotide sequence: TGTGCCTGGAGTACCTGGGACAGGGGGTCCGGAAACACCATATATTTT. Encoded protein: CAWSTWDRGSGNTIYF. Variable domain in full (rest from reference TRBV30 and TRBJ1-3): SQTIHQWPATLVQPVGSPLSLECTVEGTSNPNLYWYRQAAGRGLQLLFYSVGIGQISSEVPQNLSASRPQDRQFILSSKKLLLSDSGFYLCAWSTWDRGSGNTIYFGEGSWLTVV.